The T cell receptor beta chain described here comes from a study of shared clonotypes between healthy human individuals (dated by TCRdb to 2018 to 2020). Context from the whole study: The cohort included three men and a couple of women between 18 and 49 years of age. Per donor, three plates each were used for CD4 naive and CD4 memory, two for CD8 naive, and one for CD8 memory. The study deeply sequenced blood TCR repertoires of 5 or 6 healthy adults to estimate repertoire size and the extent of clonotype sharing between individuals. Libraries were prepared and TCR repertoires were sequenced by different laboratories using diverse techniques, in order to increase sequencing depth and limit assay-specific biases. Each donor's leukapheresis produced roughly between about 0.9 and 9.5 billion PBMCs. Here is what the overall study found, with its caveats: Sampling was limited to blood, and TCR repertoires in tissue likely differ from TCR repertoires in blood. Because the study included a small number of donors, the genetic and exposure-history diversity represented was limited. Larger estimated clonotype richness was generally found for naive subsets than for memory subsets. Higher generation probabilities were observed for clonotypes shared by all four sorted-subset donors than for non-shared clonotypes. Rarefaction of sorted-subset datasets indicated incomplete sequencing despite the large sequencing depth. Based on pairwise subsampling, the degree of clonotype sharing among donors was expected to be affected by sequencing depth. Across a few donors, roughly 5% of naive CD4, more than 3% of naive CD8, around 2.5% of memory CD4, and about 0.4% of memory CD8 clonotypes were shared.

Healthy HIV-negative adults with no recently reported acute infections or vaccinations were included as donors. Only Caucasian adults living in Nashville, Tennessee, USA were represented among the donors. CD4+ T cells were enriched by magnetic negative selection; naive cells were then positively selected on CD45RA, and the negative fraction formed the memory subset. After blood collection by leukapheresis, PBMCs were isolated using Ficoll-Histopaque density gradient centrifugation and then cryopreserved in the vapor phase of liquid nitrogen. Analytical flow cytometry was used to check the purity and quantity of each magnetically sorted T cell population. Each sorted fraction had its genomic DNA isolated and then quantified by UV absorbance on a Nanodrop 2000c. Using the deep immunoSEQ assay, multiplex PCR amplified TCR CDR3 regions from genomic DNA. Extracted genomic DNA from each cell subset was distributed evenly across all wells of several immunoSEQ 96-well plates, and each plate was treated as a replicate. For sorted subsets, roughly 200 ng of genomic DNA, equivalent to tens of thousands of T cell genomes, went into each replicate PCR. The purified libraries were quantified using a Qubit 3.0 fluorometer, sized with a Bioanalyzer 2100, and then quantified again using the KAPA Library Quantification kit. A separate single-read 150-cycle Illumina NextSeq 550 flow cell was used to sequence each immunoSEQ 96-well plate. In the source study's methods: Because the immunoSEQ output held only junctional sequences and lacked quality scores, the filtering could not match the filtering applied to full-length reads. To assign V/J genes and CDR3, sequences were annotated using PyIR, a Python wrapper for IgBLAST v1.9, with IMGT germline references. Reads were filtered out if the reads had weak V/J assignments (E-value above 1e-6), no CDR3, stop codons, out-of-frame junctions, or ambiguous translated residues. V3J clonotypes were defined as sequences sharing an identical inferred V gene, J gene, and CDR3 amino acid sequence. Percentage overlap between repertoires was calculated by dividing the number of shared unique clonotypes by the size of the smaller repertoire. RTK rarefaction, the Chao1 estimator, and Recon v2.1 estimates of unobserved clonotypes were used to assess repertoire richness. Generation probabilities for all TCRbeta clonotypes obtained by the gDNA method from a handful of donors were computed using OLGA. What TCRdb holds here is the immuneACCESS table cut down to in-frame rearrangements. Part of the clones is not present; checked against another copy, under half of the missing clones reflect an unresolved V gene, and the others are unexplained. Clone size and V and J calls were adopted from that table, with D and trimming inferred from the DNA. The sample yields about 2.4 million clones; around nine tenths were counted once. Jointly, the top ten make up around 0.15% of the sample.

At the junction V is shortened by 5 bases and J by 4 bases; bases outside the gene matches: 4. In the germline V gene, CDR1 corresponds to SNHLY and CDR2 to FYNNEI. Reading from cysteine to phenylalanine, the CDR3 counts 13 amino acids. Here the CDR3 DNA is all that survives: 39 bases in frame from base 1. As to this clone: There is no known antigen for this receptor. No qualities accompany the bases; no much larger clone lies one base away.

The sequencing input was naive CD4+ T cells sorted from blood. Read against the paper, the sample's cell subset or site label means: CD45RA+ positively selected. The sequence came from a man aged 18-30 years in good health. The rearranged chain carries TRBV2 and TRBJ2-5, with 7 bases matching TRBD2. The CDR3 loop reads CASSTGEGETQYF. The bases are TGTGCCAGCAGTACGGGGGAGGGAGAGACCCAGTACTTC.